This passage covers 16 T cell receptor beta chains from one sample sequenced in a study of cytomegalovirus exposure and HLA in healthy donors. The study ran its PCR with 60 Vbeta and 13 Jbeta primers. Sequenced by immunoSEQ multiplex PCR; TCRdb stores in-frame clones only, minus some. The profile covers fewer than 200,000 clones, with roughly 71% appearing a single time and 2.5% to 3% taken by the ten largest. The material sequenced was PBMCs. These receptor sequences come from a woman in her fifties or sixties in good health and CMV-seropositive.

The V and J genes are TRBV18 and TRBJ1-1; TRBD1 agrees at 7 bases. Looked up from germline, CDR1 is KGHSH and CDR2 is LQKENI. The length of the CDR3 is 16 residues. V trimming: 1 base; J trimming: 1 base; junction bases outside the gene matches: 6. CDR3 DNA: TGTGCCAGCTCACCACAGGAGGGGGCTAAGAACACTGAAGCTTTCTTT. Its translation is CASSPQEGAKNTEAFF. Variable domain in full (rest from reference TRBV18 and TRBJ1-1): NAGVMQNPRHLVRRRGQEARLRCSPMKGHSHVYWYRQLPEEGLKFMVYLQKENIIDESGMPKERFSAEFPKEGPSILRIQQVVRGDSAAYFCASSPQEGAKNTEAFFGQGTRLTVV.

The genes are TRBV7-9 and TRBJ1-6; D gene ambiguous. This CDR3 is built from 13 residues. V shed 1 base and J shed 10 bases, with 8 bases lying between them. Germline V CDR1 and CDR2: SEHNR, FQNEAQ (reference sequence). The DNA of the CDR3 is TGTGCCAGCAGCTTAGAGGGAGGCTCACCCCTCCACTTT. Encoded protein: CASSLEGGSPLHF. The full variable domain, its missing parts supplied by reference TRBV7-9 and TRBJ1-6, is DTGVSQNPRHKITKRGQNVTFRCDPISEHNRLYWYRQTLGQGPEFLTYFQNEAQLEKSRLLSDRFSAERPKGSFSTLEIQRTEQGDSAMYLCASSLEGGSPLHFGNGTRLTVT.

The chain carries TRBV7-2 and TRBJ2-5, with TRBD2 matching 10 bases. The J call is doubtful: the DNA matches TRBJ2-7 better. The length of the CDR3 is 15 residues. Germline lookup yields CDR1 SGHTA and CDR2 FQGNSA. The CDR3 region has the DNA TGTGCCAGCAGCCTACAGGCTAGCGGGGGCCACGAGCAGTACTTC. Its translation: CASSLQASGGHEQYF.

V and J are TRBV4-1 and TRBJ1-3; D unresolved. CDR3 length equals 15 residues. Germline V gene sequence: CDR1 MGHRA, CDR2 YSYEKL. Trimming pared 0 bases from V and 4 bases from J, leaving 10 bases between. The CDR3 region is CASSQESTSGNTIYF. The CDR3 DNA sequence: TGCGCCAGCAGCCAAGAAAGCACGTCGGGAAACACCATATATTTT.

V usage is TRBV6-1 and J usage is TRBJ1-2, with TRBD1 matching 8 bases. CDR1 and CDR2 from the germline V gene are MNHNS and SASEGT. The CDR3 consists of 14 residues. Trimming removed 8 bases from V and 7 bases from J; junction bases left unmatched: 12. This chain's CDR3 is CASDGQGAWGGYTF. CDR3 nucleotide sequence: TGTGCCAGCGACGGACAGGGAGCCTGGGGTGGCTACACCTTC.

The chain combines TRBV5-1 with TRBJ2-5, with 8 bases identical to TRBD2. The germline CDR1 and CDR2 sequences are SGHRS and YFSETQ. Losses at the gene ends were 7 bases for V and 1 base for J; bases not matched to a gene: 3. The length of the CDR3 is 13 residues. CDR3 coding DNA: TGCGCCAGCGGCGCGGGGGGCCAAGAGACCCAGTACTTC. Protein sequence: CASGAGGQETQYF.

This chain joins TRBV27 and TRBJ1-6; D is unclear. Trimming left V 7 bases short and J 0 bases short, with 16 bases between. This CDR3 region has 17 residues. The germline CDR1 and CDR2 sequences are MNHEY and SMNVEV (reference sequence). The CDR3 protein is CASKRDARSSYNSPLHF. Written as DNA, the CDR3 is TGTGCCAGCAAGCGAGACGCTCGAAGCTCCTATAATTCACCCCTCCACTTT.

The chain couples TRBV11-2 to TRBJ2-3; tentatively, D is TRBD1 (5 bases). Germline CDR1 and CDR2: SGHAT and FQNNGV. The V end lost 5 bases, the J end lost 4 bases, and 16 bases lay between the germline ends. The CDR3 is 15 residues long. The CDR3 DNA is TGTGCCAGCAGCCCCAACCCGGCAGGGCCAGATACGCAGTATTTT. This sequence encodes CASSPNPAGPDTQYF.

This chain connects TRBV19 to TRBJ1-4; TRBD1 matches at 7 bases. Trimming at V came to 6 bases and at J to 7 bases, leaving 2 bases not matched to a gene. The germline gives CDR1 LNHDA, CDR2 SQIVND (reference sequence). The CDR3 has 12 amino acids. The CDR3 DNA reads TGTGCCAGTAGGAGGACAGGTGAAAAACTGTTTTTT. This sequence encodes CASRRTGEKLFF. The whole variable domain, remainder taken from reference TRBV19 and TRBJ1-4, is DGGITQSPKYLFRKEGQNVTLSCEQNLNHDAMYWYRQDPGQGLRLIYYSQIVNDFQKGDIAEGYSVSREKKESFPLTVTSAQKNPTAFYLCASRRTGEKLFFGSGTQLSVL.

This clone has a handful of counts. The rearrangement joins TRBV6-1 to TRBJ1-6, with D possibly being TRBD1 (5 bases). V was pared by 6 bases and J by 10 bases, with 13 bases between. The length of the CDR3 is 13 residues. Germline lookup yields CDR1 MNHNS and CDR2 SASEGT. CDR3 sequence: CASSRETGSPLHF. The CDR3 DNA reads TGTGCCAGCAGCAGGGAAACGGGCTCACCCCTCCACTTT.

In the case of this clone: The junction shows a germline mismatch at one end, possibly a read error. This chain uses TRBV5-4 with TRBJ2-6, with TRBD2 matching 11 bases. This CDR3 contains 19 residues. Germline values: CDR1 SGHNT, CDR2 YYREEE (reference sequence). The CDR3 loop is CASRLGGALAGGRANVLTF. The CDR3 bases are TGTGCCAGCAGATTGGGTGGTGCGCTAGCGGGGGGTAGGGCCAACGTCCTGACTTTC.

V usage is TRBV10-2 and J usage is TRBJ2-1; TRBD2 might be the D (6 bases). The CDR3 is 13 residues long. V was trimmed by 7 bases and J by 4 bases, leaving 11 bases between them. Germline-derived CDR1 and CDR2 are WSHSY and SAAADI. CDR3 region: CASMPTRYNEQFF. CDR3 in DNA: TGCGCCAGCATGCCGACTAGATACAATGAGCAGTTCTTC.

Remarks on this clone: Other nucleotide sequences from this sample produce the same CDR3. The J gene is TRBJ1-4, the V gene TRBV6-5; D call uncertain. The V end was cut by 6 bases, the J end by 5 bases, with 13 bases between. The germline CDR1 and CDR2 sequences are MNHEY and SVGAGI. The CDR3 is made up of 14 amino acids. DNA for the CDR3: TGTGCCAGCAGCCGTAACAGAGAGAATGAAAAACTGTTTTTT. Its translation: CASSRNRENEKLFF.

This chain uses TRBV4-1 with TRBJ2-5; unclear D gene. V lost 2 bases and J lost 5, with 9 bases in between. CDR3 length: 13 amino acids. Looked up from germline, CDR1 is MGHRA and CDR2 is YSYEKL. CDR3 sequence reads: CASSQNREETQYF. The CDR3 DNA is TGCGCCAGCAGCCAAAACCGTGAGGAGACCCAGTACTTC.

The chain recombines TRBV11-3 with TRBJ2-3, with TRBD2 matching over 8 bases. This CDR3 comprises 14 residues. CDR1 is SGHNT, CDR2 YENEEA, per germline. J was trimmed by 5 bases and V by 5 bases; bases with no gene match: 6. CDR3 in amino acids: CASSPSGGRDTQYF. The CDR3 region has the DNA TGTGCCAGCAGCCCGAGCGGGGGAAGAGATACGCAGTATTTT. Based on the CDR3 plus reference TRBV11-3 and TRBJ2-3, the full variable domain is EAGVVQSPRYKIIEKKQPVAFWCNPISGHNTLYWYLQNLGQGPELLIRYENEEAVDDSQLPKDRFSAERLKGVDSTLKIQPAELGDSAVYLCASSPSGGRDTQYFGPGTRLTVL.

J is TRBJ1-6 and V is TRBV28; 7 nucleotides agree with TRBD1. The J segment lost 2 bases and the V segment lost 8 bases, leaving 3 bases of the junction unmatched. CDR1 and CDR2 from the germline V gene are MDHEN and SYDVKM. The CDR3 spans 14 residues. In nucleotides, the CDR3 is TGTGCCAGCCGTGGGACAGCCTATAATTCACCCCTCCACTTT. It is translated as CASRGTAYNSPLHF.